This T cell receptor beta chain was captured in a study of blood T cell repertoires in COVID-19. Across the whole study: Nucleic acid was either cDNA or gDNA, and it came from T cells, B-cell-depleted T cells, or PBMCs.

Assay: immunoSEQ multiplex PCR; the TCRdb copy retains only in-frame clones and omits some. The data contain about 180,000 clones, approximately 89% of them singletons. V dropped 3 bases and J dropped 1 base, with 10 bases sitting between them. CDR1 is ENHRY and CDR2 is SYGVKD in the germline V gene. This CDR3 is built from 15 residues. The receptor was derived from a woman aged 25 to 39 with acute or convalescent COVID-19. Sequencing was performed on peripheral blood. This rearrangement joins TRBV10-3 to TRBJ2-1; the D is unclear. As DNA, the CDR3 is TGTGCCATCAGTGAAGCTGGGCCGTCCTACAATGAGCAGTTCTTC. This codes for CAISEAGPSYNEQFF.